The rows below give T cell receptor beta chains drawn from one sample of a study of tumor and adjacent non-tumor tissue in lung cancer. MiXCR was run by TCRdb on the multiplex PCR reads, yielding one entry per CDR3 protein. The sample yields roughly 65,000 distinct CDR3 sequences, just under 60% seen once. The sequenced sample consisted of lung tumor tissue. These receptors originate from a man in his fifties or sixties with non-small cell lung cancer. The CDR3 runs from the conserved cysteine through the conserved F or W. The D gene is left open where the match is weak. Clone size appears in some rows only: once, few, many, or a class for an expanded clone.

d_call	v_call	clone_size	j_call	cdr3_aa	cdr3_nt
NA	TRBV10-1	NA	TRBJ2-3	CASSERAASKDTRYF	TGCGCCAGCAGTGAGAGGGCGGCGAGCAAAGATACGCGGTATTTT
TRBD2	TRBV11-2	NA	TRBJ2-5	CASSKGLETQGNQYF	TGTGCCAGCAGCAAAGGACTAGAGACACAAGGGAACCAGTACTTC
NA	TRBV11-2	NA	TRBJ2-4	CASSSILAKNTRYF	TGTGCTAGCAGCTCGATCCTAGCCAAAAACACTCGGTACTTC
NA	TRBV2	NA	TRBJ2-1	CASKSILNDNEQFF	TGTGCCAGCAAGAGTATCCTCAACGACAATGAGCAGTTCTTC
NA	TRBV28	NA	TRBJ2-7	CASSTRTLSREQYF	TGTGCCAGCAGCACGAGGACTTTGTCTCGCGAGCAGTACTTC
TRBD2	TRBV25-1	NA	TRBJ2-5	CAISEPTSGQETQYF	TGTGCCATCAGTGAGCCAACTAGCGGACAAGAGACCCAGTACTTC
TRBD2	TRBV11-3	once	TRBJ2-3	CASSPGTSGLADTHYF	TGTGCCAGTAGCCCAGGGACTAGCGGGTTAGCAGATACGCACTATTTT
NA	TRBV7-9	few	TRBJ2-1	CASSLEAWDLYNEQFF	TGTGCCAGCAGCTTAGAGGCTTGGGACCTCTACAATGAGCAGTTCTTC
NA	TRBV4-1	many	TRBJ2-1	CASSPGQGPYNEQFF	TGCGCCAGCAGCCCTGGGCAGGGACCCTACAATGAGCAGTTCTTC
NA	TRBV10-2	NA	TRBJ1-1	CASSEANNEAFF	TGCGCTAGCAGTGAGGCCAACAATGAAGCTTTCTTT
NA	TRBV5-1	NA	TRBJ2-3	CASSSLTDTQYF	TGTGCCAGCAGTTCCCTCACAGATACGCAGTATTTT
TRBD1	TRBV5-6	NA	TRBJ1-6	CASSLGQGYLPLHF	TGTGCCAGCAGCTTGGGACAGGGTTATTTACCCCTCCACTTT
NA	TRBV12-3/TRBV12-4	NA	TRBJ2-7	CASNPGSQTYEQYF	TGTGCCAGCAACCCAGGGAGCCAGACCTACGAGCAGTACTTC
NA	TRBV14	many	TRBJ2-5	CASSQDLRTQETQYF	TGTGCCAGCAGCCAAGATCTCCGGACTCAAGAGACCCAGTACTTC
NA	TRBV6-1	NA	TRBJ1-1	CVSSEGLSIEAFF	TGTGTCAGCAGCGAAGGGCTGAGCATTGAAGCTTTCTTT
TRBD2	TRBV11-3	NA	TRBJ2-1	CANSLAGQAVDEQLF	TGTGCCAACAGCCTAGCGGGCCAGGCTGTCGATGAGCAGCTCTTC
NA	TRBV20-1	NA	TRBJ2-5	CSASDYWTQYF	TGCAGTGCTTCCGACTACTGGACCCAGTACTTC
NA	TRBV29-1	NA	TRBJ2-7	CSVEDRGGAPYDQYF	TGCAGCGTTGAAGATCGTGGGGGAGCTCCTTACGACCAGTACTTC
TRBD2	TRBV4-1	NA	TRBJ2-1	CTRSHQSYRGRNDNEQFF	TGCACCAGGAGCCACCAAAGTTATCGCGGGAGGAATGACAATGAGCAGTTCTTC
TRBD1	TRBV6-5	NA	TRBJ2-1	CPCSYFPGQKFF	TGTCCCTGCAGTTACTTTCCGGGACAGAAGTTCTTC
NA	TRBV6-5	NA	TRBJ2-5	CTSIPTRGETQYF	TGTACCAGCATACCGACCAGGGGAGAGACCCAGTACTTC
NA	TRBV6-1	NA	TRBJ2-6	CASSVYWTEVVVTF	TGCGCCAGCAGTGTTTATTGGACAGAGGTGGTCGTGACTTTC
NA	TRBV7-9	NA	TRBJ2-3	CASSLVVGGRADTQCF	TGTGCCAGCAGTTTAGTAGTGGGAGGTCGAGCAGATACGCAGTGTTTT
TRBD2	TRBV24-1	few	TRBJ2-5	CATSASGTQETQYF	TGTGCCACCAGCGCTAGCGGGACCCAAGAGACCCAGTACTTC
TRBD1	TRBV6-1	NA	TRBJ1-2	CASSSQTGRGRNNYGYTF	TGTGCCAGCAGTAGCCAGACAGGGAGAGGAAGGAATAACTATGGCTACACCTTC
TRBD1	TRBV20-1	NA	TRBJ1-6	CSARPRTGAYNSPPYF	TGCAGTGCTAGACCAAGGACAGGGGCCTATAATTCACCCCCCTACTTT
NA	TRBV4-2	once	TRBJ2-3	CASNLGALANTQYF	TGTGCCAGCAACCTAGGGGCCCTCGCGAATACGCAGTATTTT
TRBD1	TRBV19	few	TRBJ2-1	CASTGTGGSRSYNEQFF	TGTGCCAGTACAGGGACAGGGGGCTCCCGCTCCTACAATGAGCAGTTCTTC
NA	TRBV29-1	NA	TRBJ2-1	CSVERGLSYNEQFF	TGCAGCGTCGAACGGGGTCTCTCCTACAATGAGCAGTTCTTC
NA	TRBV28	NA	TRBJ2-7	CANSQGRYVQYF	TGTGCCAACAGCCAGGGACGGTACGTGCAATACTTC
TRBD2	TRBV29-1	NA	TRBJ2-1	CSIKDGLAGHSNEQFF	TGCAGCATTAAGGACGGGCTAGCGGGGCACAGCAATGAGCAGTTCTTC
NA	TRBV28	few	TRBJ2-1	CASSPTPGAAYNEQFF	TGTGCCAGCAGCCCGACCCCAGGGGCAGCCTACAATGAGCAGTTCTTC
NA	TRBV11-3	NA	TRBJ2-2	CASCIARTNTGELFF	TGTGCCAGCTGCATAGCCAGGACGAACACCGGGGAGCTGTTTTTT
NA	TRBV7-9	NA	TRBJ1-6	CASSLDTYNSPPHF	TGTGCCAGCAGCCTCGACACATATAATTCACCCCCCCACTTT
TRBD1	TRBV28	many	TRBJ2-7	CASRGQGGNEQYF	TGTGCCAGCAGGGGACAGGGGGGCAACGAGCAGTACTTC
NA	TRBV11-2	NA	TRBJ2-5	CANSPTRGRETQYF	TGTGCCAACAGCCCAACAAGGGGCAGGGAGACCCAGTACTTC
TRBD1	TRBV5-1	NA	TRBJ1-1	CASSLGAGGWTEAFF	TGCGCCAGCAGCTTGGGGGCAGGGGGCTGGACTGAAGCTTTCTTC
NA	TRBV5-1	NA	TRBJ2-7	CASSSSNSGRAYEQYF	TGCGCCAGCAGCTCCTCGAACTCTGGGAGAGCCTACGAGCAGTACTTC
TRBD2	TRBV4-2	NA	TRBJ2-5	CARSQDLPSGETQYF	TGTGCCCGCAGCCAAGATCTTCCTAGCGGCGAGACCCAGTACTTC
NA	TRBV4-2	NA	TRBJ2-7	CASRWGQAYEQCF	TGTGCCAGCAGATGGGGGCAAGCGTATGAGCAGTGCTTC
NA	TRBV12-5	NA	TRBJ2-1	CANGSPPPGSSYNEQFF	TGTGCCAATGGTTCCCCCCCCCCTGGGAGCTCCTACAATGAGCAGTTCTTC
NA	TRBV6-5	many	TRBJ2-2	CASRSVGYMNTGELFF	TGTGCCAGCAGAAGCGTCGGTTATATGAACACCGGGGAGCTGTTTTTT
NA	TRBV11-1	NA	TRBJ2-1	CGSSAGETETNEQLF	TGTGGTAGCAGCGCAGGGGAGACAGAGACTAATGAGCAGCTCTTC
TRBD2	TRBV9	NA	TRBJ2-7	CASSAYSGGGSYEQYF	TGTGCCAGCAGCGCTTATAGCGGGGGGGGTTCCTACGAGCAGTACTTC
TRBD1	TRBV4-1	NA	TRBJ2-3	CASSPIPRIGGTMSTDTQYF	TGCGCCAGCAGCCCTATACCTAGGATAGGGGGCACTATGAGCACAGATACACAGTATTTT
NA	TRBV5-6	few	TRBJ2-1	CASSPTGYNEQFF	TGTGCCAGCAGCCCGACTGGGTACAATGAGCAGTTCTTC
NA	TRBV5-4	NA	TRBJ2-3	CVSSLNQGPDMQYF	TGTGTCAGCAGCTTGAACCAGGGACCAGATATGCAGTATTTT
TRBD1	TRBV11-2	NA	TRBJ1-5	CASRLEDRGDQPQHF	TGTGCCAGCAGATTAGAGGACAGGGGGGATCAGCCCCAGCATTTT
NA	TRBV28	NA	TRBJ2-1	CASSLSAGSGEGYNEQFF	TGTGCCAGCAGTTTAAGCGCCGGGTCCGGTGAAGGGTACAATGAGCAGTTCTTC
NA	TRBV13	NA	TRBJ2-2	CISRDGNTGELFF	TGTATCAGCAGGGACGGGAACACCGGGGAGCTGTTTTTT
NA	TRBV5-1	NA	TRBJ2-2	CASRIRVDTGEVFF	TGCGCCAGTAGGATTAGGGTCGACACCGGGGAGGTGTTTTTT